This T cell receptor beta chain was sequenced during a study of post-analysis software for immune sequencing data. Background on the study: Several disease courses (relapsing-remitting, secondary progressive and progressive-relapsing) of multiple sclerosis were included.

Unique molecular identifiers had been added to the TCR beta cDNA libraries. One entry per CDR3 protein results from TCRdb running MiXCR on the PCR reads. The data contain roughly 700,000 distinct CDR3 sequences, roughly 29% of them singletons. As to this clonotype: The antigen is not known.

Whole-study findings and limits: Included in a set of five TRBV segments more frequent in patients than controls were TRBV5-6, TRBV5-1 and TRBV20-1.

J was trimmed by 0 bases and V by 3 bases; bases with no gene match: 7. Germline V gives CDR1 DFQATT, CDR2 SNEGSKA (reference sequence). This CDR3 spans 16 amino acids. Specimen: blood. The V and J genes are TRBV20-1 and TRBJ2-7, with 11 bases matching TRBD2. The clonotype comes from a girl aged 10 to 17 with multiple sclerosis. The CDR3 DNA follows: TGCAGTGCTAGCGACTGGACTAGCGGGCTCTCCTACGAGCAGTACTTC. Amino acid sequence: CSASDWTSGLSYEQYF.